A selection of T cell receptor beta chains follows, all from one sample in a study of T cell responses to AZD1222 COVID-19 vaccine. Clones were sequenced by immunoSEQ multiplex PCR, and TCRdb holds only the in-frame ones, with some missing. The sample carries about 150,000 clones, 90% to 95% recorded once. The sequences come from peripheral blood, collected on day 0 of AZD1222 vaccination. The receptors here all came from an adult in good health. CDR3s include the opening cysteine and the closing phenylalanine or tryptophan. Fields, in order: D gene, V gene, CDR3 length, J gene, clone size, CDR3 protein, CDR3 DNA. A D gene is named only where the DNA matches it firmly. Clone size, where shown, is once, few, many, or a class for clones that have expanded.

d_gene: NA
v_gene: TRBV11-2
len: 15
j_gene: TRBJ2-7
abundance: NA
CDR3aa: CASSNFDRGSYEQYF
CDR3nt: TGTGCCAGCAGCAATTTCGACCGGGGCTCCTACGAGCAGTACTTC

d_gene: NA
v_gene: TRBV5-5
len: 12
j_gene: TRBJ2-1
abundance: once
CDR3aa: CASSFVSGEQFF
CDR3nt: TGTGCCAGCAGCTTTGTATCCGGAGAGCAGTTCTTC

d_gene: NA
v_gene: TRBV5-1
len: 14
j_gene: TRBJ1-6
abundance: NA
CDR3aa: CASSLVPGGSPLHF
CDR3nt: TGCGCCAGCAGCTTGGTGCCGGGTGGGTCACCCCTCCACTTT

d_gene: TRBD2
v_gene: TRBV5-1
len: 16
j_gene: TRBJ2-1
abundance: NA
CDR3aa: CASSLGAAGGYNEQFF
CDR3nt: TGCGCCAGCAGCTTGGGGGCGGCGGGAGGTTACAATGAGCAGTTCTTC

d_gene: TRBD1
v_gene: TRBV23-1
len: 15
j_gene: TRBJ2-7
abundance: NA
CDR3aa: CARGFRDRVSREQYF
CDR3nt: TGCGCCAGGGGCTTCCGGGACAGGGTTTCAAGGGAGCAGTACTTC

d_gene: NA
v_gene: TRBV10-3
len: 14
j_gene: TRBJ1-1
abundance: NA
CDR3aa: CAISEGSPDTEAFF
CDR3nt: TGTGCCATCAGTGAGGGCAGCCCCGACACTGAAGCTTTCTTT

d_gene: TRBD2
v_gene: TRBV6-5
len: 15
j_gene: TRBJ2-3
abundance: NA
CDR3aa: CASSYGGVSTDTQYF
CDR3nt: TGTGCCAGCAGTTACGGGGGGGTAAGCACAGATACGCAGTATTTT

d_gene: NA
v_gene: TRBV19
len: 15
j_gene: TRBJ2-7
abundance: NA
CDR3aa: CASSIGWSSSYEQYF
CDR3nt: TGTGCCAGTAGTATAGGGTGGAGTAGCTCCTACGAGCAGTACTTC

d_gene: NA
v_gene: TRBV4-3
len: 15
j_gene: TRBJ1-2
abundance: NA
CDR3aa: CASSQGSSRNYGYTF
CDR3nt: TGCGCCAGCAGCCAAGGATCCAGTCGTAACTATGGCTACACCTTC

d_gene: NA
v_gene: TRBV28
len: 15
j_gene: TRBJ2-7
abundance: NA
CDR3aa: CASSLIRSEPYEQYF
CDR3nt: TGTGCCAGCAGTTTAATTCGGAGCGAACCCTACGAGCAGTACTTC

d_gene: NA
v_gene: TRBV6-5
len: 14
j_gene: TRBJ1-3
abundance: once
CDR3aa: CASSYDYSGNTIYF
CDR3nt: TGTGCCAGCAGTTACGACTACTCTGGAAACACCATATATTTT

d_gene: TRBD2
v_gene: TRBV27
len: 16
j_gene: TRBJ2-5
abundance: NA
CDR3aa: CASSPWTSGGQETQYF
CDR3nt: TGTGCCAGCAGCCCGTGGACTAGCGGGGGCCAAGAGACCCAGTACTTC

d_gene: NA
v_gene: TRBV18
len: 16
j_gene: TRBJ2-4
abundance: few
CDR3aa: CASSPGQMGTKNIQYF
CDR3nt: TGTGCCAGCTCACCGGGTCAGATGGGGACCAAAAACATTCAGTACTTC

d_gene: NA
v_gene: TRBV27
len: 13
j_gene: TRBJ2-3
abundance: once
CDR3aa: CASRTLGTDTQYF
CDR3nt: TGTGCCAGCAGGACCTTGGGCACAGATACGCAGTATTTT

d_gene: TRBD1
v_gene: TRBV6-5
len: 15
j_gene: TRBJ2-1
abundance: NA
CDR3aa: CASSYTGTGNNEQFF
CDR3nt: TGTGCCAGCAGTTACACCGGGACAGGAAACAATGAGCAGTTCTTC

d_gene: NA
v_gene: TRBV6-1
len: 14
j_gene: TRBJ1-2
abundance: NA
CDR3aa: CASSEWRPLLGYTF
CDR3nt: TGTGCCAGCAGTGAGTGGAGGCCCCTGTTAGGCTACACCTTC

d_gene: TRBD1
v_gene: TRBV5-4
len: 13
j_gene: TRBJ1-2
abundance: NA
CDR3aa: CASSYGTDYGYTF
CDR3nt: TGTGCCAGCAGCTATGGGACAGACTATGGCTACACCTTC